This T cell receptor (beta chain) was obtained from a study of blood T cell repertoires in COVID-19. TCRdb's copy holds only in-frame clones and misses some; the assay was immunoSEQ multiplex PCR. The table shows about 120,000 clones, with approximately 85% occurring only once. The ends lost 3 bases at V and 7 bases at J; junction bases unmatched: 13. The CDR3 is made up of 16 amino acids. The germline CDR1 and CDR2 sequences are SGHTA and FQGTGA. This chain connects TRBV7-3 to TRBJ1-2; 8 bases match TRBD1. The TCR originated in a woman aged 80 or older with acute or convalescent COVID-19. Sequenced: peripheral blood. The CDR3 region is CASSLFPGGEGFGYTF. The CDR3 DNA reads TGTGCCAGCAGCTTGTTCCCAGGGGGCGAGGGCTTTGGCTACACCTTC.